Presented here are 22 T cell receptor beta chains from one specimen sequenced in a study of blood T cell repertoires in COVID-19 (dated by TCRdb to the early 2020s). Libraries were made using the immunoSEQ multiplex PCR assay. As stored in TCRdb, this immuneACCESS dataset retains in-frame rearrangements with V and J assigned. A fraction of the clones does not appear; measured against another copy, unresolved V genes explain less than half of the discrepancy, and the remainder lacks a known reason. In all, the sample holds 250,000 to 400,000 clones, and 88% of those were seen once. The ten most abundant clones make up under 2% of the sample. Sequences were obtained from peripheral blood. The receptors were sampled from a woman in her twenties or thirties with COVID-19, enrolled during active disease.

V gene TRBV12-1 combines with J gene TRBJ2-1; whether TRBD1, the table's D call, matches the DNA was not checked. TRBV12-1 counts as a pseudogene. The CDR3 contains 15 residues. The CDR3 sequence is CASTSRQGAGSEQFF. CDR3 DNA: TGTGCCAGCACCTCCAGACAGGGGGCTGGTAGTGAGCAGTTCTTC.

The gene calls are TRBV11-2 and TRBJ2-5; TRBD2 matches 11 bases. CDR3 length: 15 residues. V lost 7 bases to trimming and J lost 1 base; unmatched junction nucleotides: 5. Germline values: CDR1 SGHAT, CDR2 FQNNGV. CDR3 coding DNA: TGTGCCAGCAAGAGACTAGCGGGGCTCCAAGAGACCCAGTACTTC. It translates to CASKRLAGLQETQYF.

Only a few counts were recorded for this clone. The genes are TRBV6-1 and TRBJ1-1; TRBD1 matches 8 bases. The CDR3 spans 15 residues. After removal of 2 bases from V and 5 bases from J, the junction contained 7 bases not matched to a gene. The germline gives CDR1 MNHNS, CDR2 SASEGT. For the CDR3, the DNA is TGTGCCAGCAGTGAACATGGTCAGGGGGCTACTGAAGCTTTCTTT. Translation: CASSEHGQGATEAFF.

The rearrangement links TRBV27 to TRBJ1-1; a weak D match, TRBD1 (6 bases). The V and J ends lost 2 bases and 2 bases respectively, with 18 bases between them. Germline loops: CDR1 MNHEY, CDR2 SMNVEV (reference sequence). The CDR3 is 17 residues long. The CDR3 protein is CASSLARTALLNTEAFF. CDR3 DNA: TGTGCCAGCAGTTTAGCCCGGACAGCCCTCCTCAACACTGAAGCTTTCTTT.

This chain joins TRBV7-9 and TRBJ1-2, with 8 bases aligning to TRBD1. Germline values: CDR1 SEHNR, CDR2 FQNEAQ (reference sequence). V shed 2 bases, J shed 6 bases, and the junction held 5 bases outside the gene matches. This CDR3 comprises 14 residues. The CDR3 protein is CASSLIGQGNGYTF. The CDR3 coding sequence is TGTGCCAGCAGCTTAATCGGACAGGGCAATGGCTACACCTTC.

The chain joins TRBV29-1 to TRBJ1-1; D gene uncertain. V lost 0 bases and J 4 bases, leaving 9 bases between the germline ends. Germline V gene lookup returns CDR1 SQVTM and CDR2 ANQGSEA. The CDR3 consists of 13 residues. The CDR3 spells CSVEDRIGTEAFF. DNA for the CDR3: TGCAGCGTTGAAGACAGGATAGGCACTGAAGCTTTCTTT.

V is TRBV2 and J is TRBJ1-1, with D tentatively TRBD1 (5 bases). The CDR3 extends over 15 amino acids. Germline V CDR1 and CDR2: SNHLY, FYNNEI. Trimming pared 2 bases from V and 5 bases from J, leaving 15 bases between. The CDR3 DNA follows: TGTGCCAGCAGTGAATCGGGGTTCGGGGGGACTGAAGCTTTCTTT. As protein: CASSESGFGGTEAFF.

The chain uses TRBV9 and TRBJ2-1; 12 bases are a match to TRBD2. After removal of 0 bases from V and 7 bases from J, the junction contained 2 bases not matched to a gene. CDR3 length: 15 amino acids. Per germline, CDR1 SGDLS and CDR2 YYNGEE. CDR3 bases: TGTGCCAGCAGCGTAGAAGGGACTAGCGGGAATGAGCAGTTCTTC. Its translation: CASSVEGTSGNEQFF.

The chain uses TRBV3-1 (or the pseudogene TRBV3-2) and TRBJ1-2; D unclear. Germline V gene sequence: CDR1 LGHDT, CDR2 YNNKEL (reference sequence). The CDR3 is 14 amino acids. V was pared by 4 bases and J by 2 bases, with 11 bases between. CDR3 coding DNA: TGTGCCAGCAGCCGTAGTGAGAAGAACTATGGCTACACCTTC. Translated, it gives CASSRSEKNYGYTF.

The rearrangement links TRBV6-5 to TRBJ1-4; 9 positions agree with TRBD1. In germline, CDR1 is MNHEY, CDR2 SVGAGI. The CDR3 length is 15 residues. J gave up 7 bases and V 6 bases, and 9 bases lay outside the gene matches. The CDR3 is CASSARTGVSEKLFF. In DNA form, the CDR3 reads TGTGCCAGCAGCGCCCGGACAGGGGTTAGTGAAAAACTGTTTTTT.

As for this clone: The sample holds other DNA sequences that translate to the same CDR3. The V gene is TRBV7-9, the J gene TRBJ1-3; D gene uncertain. The germline CDR1 and CDR2 sequences are SEHNR and FQNEAQ (reference sequence). CDR3 length equals 11 residues. V was shortened by 5 bases and J by 3 bases, with 2 bases between the two germline ends. For the CDR3, the DNA is TGTGCCAGCAGCCGTGGAAACACCATATATTTT. Amino acid sequence: CASSRGNTIYF.

V gene TRBV29-1 combines with J gene TRBJ1-1; 12 nucleotides agree with TRBD1. Germline lookup yields CDR1 SQVTM and CDR2 ANQGSEA. V was pared by 7 bases and J by 4 bases, with 19 bases of the junction left unmatched. The CDR3 length is 18 residues. The CDR3 here is CSAPGTGGASFEGTEAFF. CDR3 bases: TGCAGCGCCCCCGGGACAGGGGGCGCTTCCTTCGAGGGCACTGAAGCTTTCTTT.

The chain uses TRBV19 and TRBJ2-1; a possible D gene is TRBD2 (5 bases). Trimming took 5 bases from V and 7 from J, leaving 12 bases between them. The CDR3 runs to 13 residues. Germline V CDR1 and CDR2: LNHDA, SQIVND (reference sequence). For the CDR3, the DNA is TGTGCCAGTAGTTCGGCCACGGGGAATGAGCAGTTCTTC. It yields the protein CASSSATGNEQFF.

This chain links TRBV19 with TRBJ1-1, with a weak D call TRBD1 (6 bases). The CDR3 is made up of 14 amino acids. With 6 bases removed from V and 0 bases from J, the gap between germline ends came to 11 bases. CDR1 LNHDA and CDR2 SQIVND come from the germline V gene (reference sequence). Here the CDR3 DNA reads TGTGCCAGTAGATGGGACACCTTGAACACTGAAGCTTTCTTT. Protein sequence: CASRWDTLNTEAFF.

The rearrangement joins TRBV2 to TRBJ2-7, with D hard to call. The CDR3 has 13 residues. V was clipped by 5 bases and J by 7 bases, with 15 bases between them. Germline assignment: CDR1 SNHLY and CDR2 FYNNEI. The CDR3 DNA sequence: TGTGCCAGCAGTAACTCCGGAGACGGGGAGCAGTACGTC. This codes for CASSNSGDGEQYV.

The V and J genes are TRBV6-5 and TRBJ1-4; 9 nucleotides match TRBD1. The CDR3 covers 15 residues. Looked up from germline, CDR1 is MNHEY and CDR2 is SVGAGI. With V trimmed by 6 bases and J by 5 bases, 7 bases remained unmatched. CDR3 region: CASRGRTGANEKLFF. The CDR3 bases are TGTGCCAGCAGGGGCAGGACAGGGGCGAATGAAAAACTGTTTTTT.

The chain links TRBV6-6 to TRBJ1-2; 10 nucleotides line up with TRBD1. From germline, CDR1 is MNHNY and CDR2 SVGAGI (reference sequence). Losses at the gene ends were 6 bases for V and 8 bases for J; bases not matched to a gene: 12. The CDR3 loop spans 15 amino acids. The CDR3 DNA reads as TGTGCCAGCAGCGACCCCGGGACAGGGGCGGAGGGCTACACCTTC. The encoded protein is CASSDPGTGAEGYTF.

The gene calls are TRBV30 and TRBJ1-2; 7 positions agree with TRBD1. The V segment lost 3 bases and the J segment 3 bases; nucleotides outside the gene matches: 4. Per the germline V gene, CDR1 is GTSNPN and CDR2 is SVGIG (reference sequence). The CDR3 contains 13 residues. The CDR3 DNA follows: TGTGCCTGGAGATCGGGACAGCACTATGGCTACACCTTC. Encoded protein: CAWRSGQHYGYTF.

This chain joins TRBV5-6 and TRBJ2-5; possible D gene TRBD2, 6 bases. The CDR3 runs to 15 residues. Germline lookup yields CDR1 SGHDT and CDR2 YYEEEE. V lost 4 bases to trimming and J lost 3 bases, with 16 bases between them. CDR3 sequence (DNA): TGTGCCAGCAGCGGACTGGGACTGCAAAAAGAGACCCAGTACTTC. Amino acid sequence: CASSGLGLQKETQYF.

In this sample, this clone turned up once. The V call is TRBV28, the J call TRBJ1-5; tentatively, D is TRBD1 (6 bases). This CDR3 region has 14 residues. Deletions cut 10 bases from V and 0 bases from J, with 13 bases between. Germline assignment: CDR1 MDHEN and CDR2 SYDVKM. CDR3 coding DNA: TGTGCCACCATACAGGGAGTTAGCAATCAGCCCCAGCATTTT. This sequence encodes CATIQGVSNQPQHF. Full variable domain (outside the CDR3, taken from reference TRBV28 and TRBJ1-5): DVKVTQSSRYLVKRTGEKVFLECVQDMDHENMFWYRQDPGLGLRLIYFSYDVKMKEKGDIPEGYSVSREKKERFSLILESASTNQTSMYLCATIQGVSNQPQHFGDGTRLSIL.

The rearrangement joins TRBV5-1 to TRBJ1-4; TRBD1 matches 7 bases. The V segment lost 4 bases and the J segment 0 bases; nucleotides outside the gene matches: 6. CDR3 length equals 16 residues. Germline assignment: CDR1 SGHRS and CDR2 YFSETQ. The chain's CDR3 is CASSPGQPATNEKLFF. The DNA of the CDR3 is TGCGCCAGCAGCCCGGGACAGCCTGCAACTAATGAAAAACTGTTTTTT.

This chain joins TRBV6-2 or TRBV6-3 and TRBJ2-3, with 10 bases matching TRBD2. The ends lost 4 bases at V and 4 bases at J; junction bases unmatched: 11. The length of the CDR3 is 17 residues. Germline V CDR1 and CDR2: MNHEY, SVGEGT. DNA for the CDR3: TGTGCCAGCAGTTCCGACCCTCCTAGCGGGGGAGCAGATACGCAGTATTTT. Its translation: CASSSDPPSGGADTQYF.